The next 18 T cell receptor beta chains were all read from a single sample in a study of blood T cells in healthy people across ages. Primed by a sample-barcoded 5' primer and a J-beta primer mix, a second PCR proceeded for about 6 to 11 cycles. A single record per CDR3 protein comes from TCRdb applying MiXCR to the 5' RACE reads. The table has roughly 800,000 distinct CDR3 sequences, nearly 60% seen once. Sequenced input: blood. The origin of the receptors is a man under 40 in good health.

The CDR3 nucleotides are TGCGCCAGCAGCCAAGCCCCCTCGACAGGGAAGTTGAATGGCTACACCTTC. This translates into CASSQAPSTGKLNGYTF. The genes are TRBV4-1 and TRBJ1-2, with TRBD1 matching over 7 bases. J was trimmed by 6 bases and V by 1 base; bases with no gene match: 14. CDR1 is MGHRA and CDR2 is YSYEKL in the germline V gene. The CDR3 length is 17 residues.

This chain uses TRBV13 with TRBJ1-4; no clear D. V was trimmed by 0 bases and J by 6 bases, leaving 11 bases between them. The germline V gene has CDR1 PRHDT and CDR2 FYEKMQ (reference sequence). This CDR3 has 15 amino acids. The CDR3 reads CASSLGGKEDEKLFF. Written as DNA, the CDR3 is TGTGCCAGCAGCTTAGGGGGGAAAGAGGATGAAAAACTGTTTTTT.

The rearrangement joins TRBV4-3 to TRBJ2-5, with a possible D match to TRBD1 (5 bases). The CDR3 is made up of 14 amino acids. Germline CDR1 and CDR2: LGHNA and YSLEER. Trimming took off 8 bases at V and 11 bases at J, with 24 bases between the two ends. CDR3 region: CASRSQGSGGEQYF. The CDR3 DNA reads as TGCGCCAGCCGTAGTCAGGGCAGTGGCGGAGAGCAGTACTTC.

The rearrangement links TRBV20-1 to TRBJ1-1; no firm D call. Germline assignment: CDR1 DFQATT and CDR2 SNEGSKA (reference sequence). CDR3 length: 11 residues. Trimming stripped 3 bases from V and 5 bases from J, with 7 bases between. CDR3 sequence: CSARIVTEAFF. The CDR3 bases are TGCAGTGCTAGGATTGTGACTGAAGCTTTCTTT.

The chain employs TRBV7-3 and TRBJ2-1; no clear D gene. Trimming pared 1 base from V and 0 bases from J, leaving 13 bases between. This CDR3 spans 17 amino acids. The germline CDR1 and CDR2 sequences are SGHTA and FQGTGA. The CDR3 spells CASSLKGYPSSYNEQFF. DNA of the CDR3: TGTGCCAGCAGCTTAAAAGGCTACCCGAGCTCCTACAATGAGCAGTTCTTC.

The V call is TRBV6-6, the J call TRBJ2-4, with 9 bases identical to TRBD2. This CDR3 spans 17 amino acids. Germline V gives CDR1 MNHNY, CDR2 SVGAGI (reference sequence). V lost 7 bases to trimming and J lost 0 bases; unmatched junction nucleotides: 10. The DNA of the CDR3 is TGTGCCAGCACCACACGAAGCGGGAGGCTAGCCAAAAACATTCAGTACTTC. The encoded protein is CASTTRSGRLAKNIQYF.

The J gene is TRBJ2-3, the V gene TRBV5-1, with D possibly being TRBD1 or TRBD2 (5 bases each). Germline CDR1 reads SGHRS; CDR2 reads YFSETQ. Trimming shortened V by 3 bases and J by 2 bases, and 22 bases separated the two germline ends. CDR3 length equals 18 residues. The CDR3 DNA is TGCGCCAGCAGCTCGACTGTTCCCACCGCAGGGACCACAGATACGCAGTATTTT. Its protein product is CASSSTVPTAGTTDTQYF.

This clonotype was detected only a few times. The chain employs TRBV20-1 and TRBJ2-1; 8 bases align to TRBD2. Germline CDR1 DFQATT, CDR2 SNEGSKA (reference sequence). V lost 3 bases and J lost 6; bases outside the gene matches: 13. There are 16 residues in the CDR3. CDR3 bases: TGCAGTGCTAGCGGGGCGCGGGGGGCAAACCTCAATGAGCAGTTCTTC. Its translation is CSASGARGANLNEQFF.

This sequence joins TRBV4-3 and TRBJ2-1; maybe TRBD1 (6 bases). The germline V and J ends were trimmed by 5 bases and 9 bases, with 14 bases remaining between them. Germline CDR1 reads LGHNA; CDR2 reads YSLEER. The CDR3 has 13 amino acids. In nucleotides, the CDR3 is TGCGCCAGCAGCAAAAACTCCAGGGGTGAGCAGTTCTTC. This gives the protein CASSKNSRGEQFF.

The chain couples TRBV5-4 to TRBJ2-5, with TRBD1 matching over 9 bases. The V gene's germline CDR1 is SGHNT and CDR2 YYREEE (reference sequence). V shed 4 bases, J shed 1 base, and the junction held 5 bases outside the gene matches. CDR3 length equals 15 residues. The CDR3 is CASSPTGGSQETQYF. The CDR3 DNA is TGTGCCAGCAGCCCGACAGGGGGAAGCCAAGAGACCCAGTACTTC.

This clonotype was observed a handful of times. The chain couples TRBV29-1 to TRBJ1-2; the D gene is possibly TRBD1 (5 bases). The CDR3 loop spans 12 amino acids. V was trimmed by 4 bases and J by 2 bases, leaving 8 bases between them. Germline V CDR1 and CDR2: SQVTM, ANQGSEA. CDR3 sequence reads: CSVAQANYGYTF. The CDR3 DNA sequence: TGCAGCGTTGCACAGGCGAACTATGGCTACACCTTC.

Note on this clonotype: The germline gene is not matched at one end of the junction; a read error may be the cause. The V and J genes are TRBV30 and TRBJ1-1; D might be TRBD1 (5 bases). Germline values: CDR1 GTSNPN, CDR2 SVGIG (reference sequence). The length of the CDR3 is 12 residues. This CDR3 reads CAGSRDGAEAFF. The CDR3 nucleotides are TGTGCCGGGAGCAGGGATGGCGCTGAAGCTTTCTTT.

The chain recombines TRBV29-1 with TRBJ1-2; D remains ambiguous. The germline V gene has CDR1 SQVTM and CDR2 ANQGSEA. The CDR3 spans 14 residues. V was trimmed by 3 bases and J by 6 bases, leaving 17 bases between them. DNA for the CDR3: TGCAGCGTTGACAGTTCTGGGGAGCACCATGGCTACACCTTC. Protein product: CSVDSSGEHHGYTF. The full variable domain, with the rest looked up from reference TRBV29-1 and TRBJ1-2, is SAVISQKPSRDICQRGTSLTIQCQVDSQVTMMFWYRQQPGQSLTLIATANQGSEATYESGFVIDKFPISRPNLTFSTLTVSNMSPEDSSIYLCSVDSSGEHHGYTFGSGTRLTVV.

V gene TRBV5-1 combines with J gene TRBJ1-2; the D gene is possibly TRBD1 (5 bases). In germline, CDR1 is SGHRS, CDR2 YFSETQ. V was clipped by 5 bases and J by 4 bases, with 21 bases between them. This CDR3 contains 16 residues. The CDR3 nucleotides read TGCGCCAGCAGTTCTGGGGACGGACGATCGGCCTATGGCTACACCTTC. Translated: CASSSGDGRSAYGYTF.

This chain uses TRBV29-1 with TRBJ2-3; D ambiguous. The CDR3 consists of 13 residues. The V end was cut by 4 bases, the J end by 2 bases, with 10 bases between. Germline V lookup: CDR1 SQVTM, CDR2 ANQGSEA. The CDR3 DNA sequence: TGCAGCGTTGGGAAGGTCCTCACAGATACGCAGTATTTT. Translated, it gives CSVGKVLTDTQYF.

The V call is TRBV2, the J call TRBJ2-5; unclear D gene. Germline V gives CDR1 SNHLY, CDR2 FYNNEI. The CDR3 extends over 10 amino acids. Trimming took off 8 bases at V and 0 bases at J, with 1 base between the two ends. CDR3 residues: CASHQETQYF. The CDR3 DNA reads TGTGCCAGCCACCAAGAGACCCAGTACTTC.

The chain employs TRBV7-2 and TRBJ1-5; TRBD1 aligns across 7 bases. From germline, CDR1 is SGHTA and CDR2 FQGNSA. The CDR3 is 15 residues long. V gave up 1 base and J gave up 2 bases; unmatched junction bases: 2. DNA of the CDR3: TGTGCCAGCAGCTTAGATCAGGGGGGCAATCAGCCCCAGCATTTT. It codes for CASSLDQGGNQPQHF.

On this clonotype itself: The junction shows a germline mismatch at one end, possibly a read error. The rearrangement uses TRBV5-5 and TRBJ1-2; D is undetermined. Germline V gives CDR1 SGHKS, CDR2 YYEKEE (reference sequence). CDR3 length: 15 amino acids. CDR3 residues: CSSSLWATLNYGYTF. The CDR3, as DNA: TGTTCCAGCAGCTTGTGGGCGACACTTAACTATGGCTACACCTTC.